A single sample is the source of the 21 T cell receptor beta chains below, sequenced in a study of Ad26.COV2.S vaccination and SARS-CoV-2 variants. Sequencing was performed with immunoSEQ multiplex PCR; in TCRdb, only in-frame clones are kept and a portion is missing. The sample has 400,000 to 500,000 clones, about 88% seen once. Sample treatment: about 20 received Ad26.COV2.S at low or high dose, single or two shots; 5 received placebo; per-sample allocation not given. After the first vaccine or placebo injection, samples were drawn on day 63. This specimen consisted of peripheral blood, obtained in a trial of Ad26.COV2.S vaccine versus placebo. All receptors derive from a person between 18 and 65 years old who received the Ad26.COV2.S COVID-19 vaccine or a placebo.

The genes are TRBV19 and TRBJ2-7; no firm D call. CDR1 is LNHDA, CDR2 SQIVND, per germline (reference sequence). V lost 5 bases and J lost 0, with 14 bases in between. The CDR3 totals 15 residues. The CDR3 sequence is CASSASGSSSYEQYF. The CDR3 DNA reads TGTGCCAGTAGTGCGTCCGGGTCCAGCTCCTACGAGCAGTACTTC.

The rearrangement joins TRBV28 to TRBJ1-3; TRBD1 might be the D (5 bases). Germline-derived CDR1 and CDR2 are MDHEN and SYDVKM. V lost 2 bases and J lost 0, with 11 bases in between. The length of the CDR3 is 16 residues. The CDR3 coding sequence is TGTGCCAGCAGTTTACCCTCAGGGCTCTCTGGAAACACCATATATTTT. The encoded protein is CASSLPSGLSGNTIYF. Full variable domain (remainder filled in from reference TRBV28 and TRBJ1-3): DVKVTQSSRYLVKRTGEKVFLECVQDMDHENMFWYRQDPGLGLRLIYFSYDVKMKEKGDIPEGYSVSREKKERFSLILESASTNQTSMYLCASSLPSGLSGNTIYFGEGSWLTVV.

This rearrangement joins TRBV10-3 to TRBJ1-2, with 8 nucleotides matching TRBD1. This CDR3 contains 15 residues. Trimming at V came to 3 bases and at J to 3 bases, leaving 6 bases not matched to a gene. Germline-derived CDR1 and CDR2 are ENHRY and SYGVKD. The CDR3 is CAISDHGQGDYGYTF. The CDR3 bases are TGTGCCATCAGTGACCACGGACAGGGAGACTATGGCTACACCTTC.

The chain has TRBV5-1 and TRBJ2-1, with D maybe TRBD2 (6 bases). Trimming pared 0 bases from V and 0 bases from J, leaving 16 bases between. This CDR3 has 18 amino acids. The V gene's germline CDR1 is SGHRS and CDR2 YFSETQ. In DNA, the CDR3 is TGCGCCAGCAGCTTGGTGGTGATAGCGGCGAGCTCCTACAATGAGCAGTTCTTC. The encoded protein is CASSLVVIAASSYNEQFF.

The rearrangement links TRBV18 to TRBJ2-1; unclear D gene. The V end lost 4 bases, the J end lost 0 bases, and 10 bases lay between the germline ends. This CDR3 spans 15 amino acids. CDR1 is KGHSH, CDR2 LQKENI, per germline. CDR3 residues: CASSLLAYSYNEQFF. For the CDR3, the DNA is TGTGCCAGCTCACTATTAGCTTACTCCTACAATGAGCAGTTCTTC.

The chain combines TRBV7-2 with TRBJ1-6, with 8 bases lining up with TRBD1. V shed 5 bases, J shed 7 bases, and the junction held 4 bases outside the gene matches. Germline V lookup: CDR1 SGHTA, CDR2 FQGNSA. This CDR3 is 14 amino acids long. The CDR3 spells CASSARGRNSPLHF. The CDR3 DNA sequence: TGTGCCAGCAGCGCCAGGGGGCGGAATTCACCCCTCCACTTT.

This clone was counted once. The rearrangement uses TRBV5-1 and TRBJ2-1; 14 bases agree with TRBD2. J lost 5 bases, V lost 2 bases, and 12 bases had no gene match. CDR1 and CDR2 from the germline V gene are SGHRS and YFSETQ. This CDR3 spans 19 amino acids. CDR3 sequence reads: CASSLRPLGLAGVHNEQFF. For the CDR3, the DNA is TGCGCCAGCAGCTTACGTCCCTTGGGACTAGCGGGAGTACACAATGAGCAGTTCTTC.

The V gene is TRBV5-1, the J gene TRBJ1-6, with 8 bases lining up with TRBD1. Trimming took 4 bases from V and 7 from J; bases not matched to a gene: 4. There are 14 residues in the CDR3. Germline loops: CDR1 SGHRS, CDR2 YFSETQ. The CDR3: CASSTGGTNSPLHF. The CDR3, as DNA: TGCGCCAGCAGCACAGGGGGAACGAATTCACCCCTCCACTTT. The full variable domain, completed using reference TRBV5-1 and TRBJ1-6, is KAGVTQTPRYLIKTRGQQVTLSCSPISGHRSVSWYQQTPGQGLQFLFEYFSETQRNKGNFPGRFSGRQFSNSRSEMNVSTLELGDSALYLCASSTGGTNSPLHFGNGTRLTVT.

Details on this clone: Additional DNA sequences in this sample encode the identical CDR3. The chain has TRBV10-3 and TRBJ2-7; TRBD1 matches at 10 bases. Germline V lookup: CDR1 ENHRY, CDR2 SYGVKD. This CDR3 spans 12 amino acids. Losses at the gene ends were 8 bases for V and 6 bases for J; bases not matched to a gene: 4. CDR3 bases: TGTGCCATCTCCCGGGACAGGGGCGAGCAGTACGTC. Its translation: CAISRDRGEQYV.

The chain couples TRBV13 to TRBJ2-5; perhaps D is TRBD1 or TRBD2 (6 bases each). The germline V gene encodes CDR1 PRHDT and CDR2 FYEKMQ (reference sequence). This CDR3 comprises 13 residues. V was trimmed by 5 bases and J by 5 bases, leaving 12 bases between them. The CDR3 here is CASSAGGTETQYF. As DNA, the CDR3 is TGTGCCAGCAGCGCCGGGGGCACGGAGACCCAGTACTTC.

The V and J genes are TRBV10-3 and TRBJ2-3, with D possibly TRBD2 on 9 matching bases. The germline V gene has CDR1 ENHRY and CDR2 SYGVKD. V gave up 6 bases and J gave up 4 bases, with 14 bases separating them. The CDR3 contains 14 residues. CDR3 sequence reads: CAISLAGQADTQYF. CDR3 nucleotides: TGTGCCATCAGCCTAGCGGGACAGGCAGATACGCAGTATTTT.

The chain employs TRBV7-9 and TRBJ2-5; 7 nucleotides match TRBD2. This CDR3 has 15 amino acids. The germline V gene has CDR1 SEHNR and CDR2 FQNEAQ (reference sequence). The trim removed 5 bases at V and 0 bases at J, leaving 6 bases unmatched. The CDR3, as DNA: TGTGCCAGCAGCCGCACTAGCGCGTACCAAGAGACCCAGTACTTC. Protein sequence: CASSRTSAYQETQYF.

The chain joins TRBV10-3 to TRBJ2-6, with D possibly matching TRBD2 (5 bases). Germline assignment: CDR1 ENHRY and CDR2 SYGVKD. Between the trimmed V and J ends, which lost 3 bases and 1 base, there was a span of 13 bases. The CDR3 is made up of 17 amino acids. In nucleotides, the CDR3 is TGTGCCATCAGTGATCAGAGGGCAAAATCTGGGGCCAACGTCCTGACTTTC. Translated, it gives CAISDQRAKSGANVLTF.

The chain combines TRBV5-4 with TRBJ2-4; D gene uncertain. The germline V gene has CDR1 SGHNT and CDR2 YYREEE (reference sequence). This CDR3 comprises 16 residues. The germline V and J ends were trimmed by 0 bases and 3 bases, with 13 bases remaining between them. CDR3 amino acids: CASSLAGLGVKNIQYF. The CDR3, as DNA: TGTGCCAGCAGCTTGGCCGGGCTGGGTGTCAAAAACATTCAGTACTTC.

This sequence joins TRBV11-3 and TRBJ2-7; weak D call: TRBD1 (6 bases). The CDR3 totals 14 residues. Trimming took off 5 bases at V and 6 bases at J, with 17 bases between the two ends. Germline V gene sequence: CDR1 SGHNT, CDR2 YENEEA. The CDR3 loop reads CASSQQGISSEQYF. DNA for the CDR3: TGTGCCAGCAGCCAACAGGGAATAAGTTCCGAGCAGTACTTC.

This clone was detected once. V and J are TRBV7-8 and TRBJ2-3; 7 positions agree with TRBD2. Germline-derived CDR1 and CDR2 are SGHVS and FQNEAQ. Germline trimming cut 5 bases from V and 1 base from J; bases unmatched to any gene: 9. This CDR3 comprises 16 residues. The CDR3 sequence is CASSIPGEGGTDTQYF. In DNA form, the CDR3 reads TGTGCCAGCAGCATCCCCGGGGAGGGTGGCACAGATACGCAGTATTTT.

The chain combines TRBV30 with TRBJ1-4; D gene ambiguous. Germline V gene sequence: CDR1 GTSNPN, CDR2 SVGIG (reference sequence). Trimming cost V 3 bases and J 8 bases, with 19 bases left between them. The CDR3 is 15 residues long. CDR3 DNA: TGTGCCTGGAGCCCCCTGTGGAAGGCTAGGGAAAAACTGTTTTTT. Amino acids: CAWSPLWKAREKLFF.

The chain employs TRBV6-5 and TRBJ2-7; 9 nucleotides agree with TRBD2. This CDR3 comprises 13 residues. Germline V gene sequence: CDR1 MNHEY, CDR2 SVGAGI. J gave up 3 bases and V 6 bases, and 3 bases lay outside the gene matches. Here the CDR3 DNA reads TGTGCCAGCAGGCCTAGCGGGGACTACGAGCAGTACTTC. This translates into CASRPSGDYEQYF.

The chain carries TRBV6-5 and TRBJ2-1, with a tentative D call TRBD2 (7 bases). V lost 8 bases, J lost 7 bases, and 21 bases lay in between. This CDR3 spans 15 amino acids. Looked up from germline, CDR1 is MNHEY and CDR2 is SVGAGI. CDR3 nucleotide sequence: TGTGCCAGCGGACGGGGGCGGGAGATTACGAATGAGCAGTTCTTC. Its translation is CASGRGREITNEQFF.

The chain is built from TRBV9 and TRBJ2-6; 9 bases fit TRBD2. CDR1 and CDR2 from the germline V gene are SGDLS and YYNGEE. The CDR3 runs 18 residues. V lost 0 bases, J lost 0 bases, and 4 bases stayed unmatched. The DNA of the CDR3 is TGTGCCAGCAGCGTAGACCCTAGCGGGGCCTCTGGGGCCAACGTCCTGACTTTC. It is translated as CASSVDPSGASGANVLTF.

The chain employs TRBV4-1 and TRBJ1-2; tentative D call: TRBD1 (6 bases). The V end lost 4 bases, the J end lost 5 bases, and 26 bases lay between the germline ends. This CDR3 region has 18 residues. The germline V gene encodes CDR1 MGHRA and CDR2 YSYEKL. This CDR3 reads CASSPSHFGQTSLYGYTF. Written as DNA, the CDR3 is TGCGCCAGCAGCCCGTCGCATTTCGGACAGACTTCTCTTTATGGCTACACCTTC.